This T cell receptor (beta chain) was sequenced during a study of blood T cell repertoires in COVID-19 (dated by TCRdb to 2018 to 2021). Regarding the research as a whole: Samples from collaborators originated in the United States, Italy and Spain and spanned both the acute and convalescent phases of COVID-19. The repertoires were released in a freely available public database meant as a resource for research on the immune response to SARS-CoV-2. The dataset comprised deeply sampled blood TCRbeta repertoires from subjects exposed to, actively infected with, or recovered from COVID-19. Nearly every sample came with metadata listing a de-identified subject ID, COVID-19 status, age in years and sex. The material from the prospective study consisted of cDNA or gDNA derived from T cells, B-cell-depleted T cells, or PBMCs. HLA class I and class II types, where available, came from metadata supplied by the sample provider rather than from assay-based typing. Samples were obtained from the ongoing ImmuneRACE study (first 160 participants) and from over 1,000 subjects provided by 6 global collaborators. General findings and caveats noted by the study authors: The amount of clinical and demographic metadata varied by source and participant and was provided uncurated.

On this clone itself: Its antigen has not been determined. No clone much larger than this one lies a single base away; base qualities are absent.

TCRbeta CDR3 regions were amplified from genomic DNA using the immunoSEQ Assay, a bias-controlled multiplex PCR. Turning to the authors' computational methods: Nucleated cell counts per sample were estimated from amplification of reference gene primers within the assay. To quantify the absolute abundance of each unique TCRbeta CDR3 rearrangement, sequence reads were collapsed and filtered. For each sample, productive Simpson clonality was calculated by taking the square root of Simpson's diversity index across productive rearrangements. As stored in TCRdb, this immuneACCESS dataset retains in-frame rearrangements with V and J assigned. A fraction of the clones does not appear; measured against another copy, unresolved V genes explain less than half of the discrepancy, and the remainder lacks a known reason. The V and J calls and the clone size are those of that table, but D and trimming were determined from the DNA. The sample includes fewer than 200,000 clones, with 70% to 90% observed a single time. The leading ten clones occupy 4% to 4.5% of the sample.

Participants in the prospective study were enrolled through a virtual design, were aged about 18 to 100 years, and lived in roughly 25 United States geographic areas. Cohort assignment in the prospective study relied on participant-reported clinical history from a screening survey and a study questionnaire. Recovered participants in ImmuneRACE Cohort 3 were defined by two consecutive negative NP/OP PCR tests, clearance by a healthcare professional, or resolution of symptoms. In the prospective study, whole blood, serum and a nasopharyngeal or oropharyngeal swab were collected from each participant by mobile phlebotomists. Additional blood draws and questionnaires over an approximately two-month period could optionally be provided by prospective study participants. Prospective study blood samples were shipped either frozen or at room temperature before DNA extraction. The sample comprised PBMCs or T cells enriched from blood (not recorded which). This TCR was recovered from a woman in her fifties or sixties who had recovered from COVID-19.

The nucleotide sequence reads TGCAGCGGAGCGGGAGAAACAGATACGCAGTATTTT. Translated, it reads CSGAGETDTQYF. The V and J genes are TRBV29-1 and TRBJ2-3, with 8 bases in between that match TRBD2. Inclusive of the bounding cysteine and phenylalanine, the CDR3 is 12 residues long. Just CDR3 DNA is preserved here, 36 bases in frame from base 1. Relative to germline, V is missing 7 bases and J is missing 3 bases, with 3 bases of the junction outside any gene match. From a lookup of the germline V gene, CDR1 and CDR2 are SQVTM and ANQGSEA.